This TCR beta chain originates from a study of early T cells in non-severe SARS-CoV-2 infection. This CDR3 spans 14 amino acids. CDR1 SGHRS and CDR2 YFSETQ come from the germline V gene. The germline V and J ends were trimmed by 4 bases and 2 bases, with 10 bases remaining between them. TCRdb reprocessed the 5' RACE reads via MiXCR and lists one record per CDR3 protein. Of tens of thousands of distinct CDR3 sequences in the sample, around 7% were seen once. This clonotype appeared many times. The rearrangement links TRBV5-1 to TRBJ1-5; TRBD1 is a possible D gene (5 bases). The sample comprised whole blood. This receptor was identified in an adult who was a healthcare worker with PCR-confirmed SARS-CoV-2 infection or an uninfected control (not recorded which). The CDR3 DNA sequence: TGCGCCAGCAGCCTGGGGGGTGGCAATCAGCCCCAGCATTTT. Translation: CASSLGGGNQPQHF.